This TCR beta chain was profiled in a study of T cell responses to AZD1222 COVID-19 vaccine. Whole-study results and caveats: Most donors were white British and more were female, and clonal diversity was possibly underestimated. Spike-spanning, vaccine-associated CD4 TCRs were dominant at 160-218 and 743-854. Seropositivity was recorded at baseline in only a handful of AZD1222 recipients.

Assay: immunoSEQ multiplex PCR; the TCRdb copy retains only in-frame clones and omits some. The table includes just under 80,000 clones, roughly 90% detected once. Concerning this clone: Its antigen is as yet unknown.

In germline, CDR1 is SEHNR, CDR2 FQNEAQ (reference sequence). The CDR3 contains 15 residues. Unmatched junction bases numbered 4, after V lost 4 bases and J lost 2 bases. This receptor was identified in an adult who received the AZD1222 COVID-19 vaccine. The material sequenced was peripheral blood, taken 28 days after the second AZD1222 dose. This rearrangement joins TRBV7-9 to TRBJ2-2; TRBD1 agrees at 7 bases. CDR3 in amino acids: CASSSGTENTGELFF. CDR3 coding DNA: TGTGCCAGCAGCTCCGGGACAGAAAACACCGGGGAGCTGTTTTTT.